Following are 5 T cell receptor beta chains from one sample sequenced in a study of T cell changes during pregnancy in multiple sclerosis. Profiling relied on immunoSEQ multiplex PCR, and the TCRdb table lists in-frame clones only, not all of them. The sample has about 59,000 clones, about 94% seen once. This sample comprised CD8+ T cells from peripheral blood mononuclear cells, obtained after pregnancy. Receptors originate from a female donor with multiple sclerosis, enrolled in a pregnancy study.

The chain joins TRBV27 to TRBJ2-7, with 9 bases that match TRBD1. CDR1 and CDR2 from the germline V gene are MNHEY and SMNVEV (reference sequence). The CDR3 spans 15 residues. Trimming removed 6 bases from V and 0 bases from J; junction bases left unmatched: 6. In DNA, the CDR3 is TGTGCCAGCAGCCCAACAGGGGGCGTCTCCTACGAGCAGTACTTC. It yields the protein CASSPTGGVSYEQYF.

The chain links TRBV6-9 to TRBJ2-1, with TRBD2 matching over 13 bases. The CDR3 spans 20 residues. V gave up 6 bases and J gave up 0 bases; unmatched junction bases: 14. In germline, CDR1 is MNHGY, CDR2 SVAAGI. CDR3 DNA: TGTGCCAGCAGATACATGTGGGGACTAGCGGGGATTAGCTCCTACAATGAGCAGTTCTTC. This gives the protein CASRYMWGLAGISSYNEQFF.

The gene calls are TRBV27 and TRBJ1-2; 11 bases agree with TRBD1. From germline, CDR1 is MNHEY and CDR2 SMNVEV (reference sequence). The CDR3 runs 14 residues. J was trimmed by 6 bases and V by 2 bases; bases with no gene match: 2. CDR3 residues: CASSLRTGGDGYTF. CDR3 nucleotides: TGTGCCAGCAGTTTAAGGACAGGGGGCGATGGCTACACCTTC.

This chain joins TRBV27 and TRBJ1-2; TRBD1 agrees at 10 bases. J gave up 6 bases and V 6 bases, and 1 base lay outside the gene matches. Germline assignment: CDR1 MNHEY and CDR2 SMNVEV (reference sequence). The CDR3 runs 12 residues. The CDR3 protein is CASRDRGDGYTF. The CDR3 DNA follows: TGTGCCAGCAGGGACAGGGGGGATGGCTACACCTTC.

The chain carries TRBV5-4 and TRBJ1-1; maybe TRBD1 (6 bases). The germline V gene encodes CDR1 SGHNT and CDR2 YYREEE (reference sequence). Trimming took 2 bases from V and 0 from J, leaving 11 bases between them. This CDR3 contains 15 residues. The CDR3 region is CASSLTQGMNTEAFF. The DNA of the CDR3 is TGTGCCAGCAGCTTAACCCAGGGGATGAACACTGAAGCTTTCTTT.